Listed below are T cell receptor beta chains from one sample, sequenced in a study of cytomegalovirus exposure and HLA in healthy donors. Generated by immunoSEQ multiplex PCR, the TCRdb table keeps only in-frame clones and is missing some. The sample lists roughly 160,000 clones, 75% to 90% occurring once. Specimen: PBMCs. Receptors were obtained from a boy younger than 10 in good health and CMV-seronegative. CDR3s include the opening cysteine and the closing phenylalanine or tryptophan. The D gene is left open where the match is weak. Only part of the rows carry a size: once, few, many, or a class if the clone is expanded.

v_call,d_call,j_call,clone_size,cdr3_nt,cdr3_aa
TRBV9,TRBD1,TRBJ2-3,NA,TGTGCCAGCAGCTCGCGACAGGGTGAAGATACGCAGTATTTT,CASSSRQGEDTQYF
TRBV30,TRBD2,TRBJ2-5,NA,TGTGCCTGGATCCCACGGGGACTAGCGGTCCAAGAGACCCAGTACTTC,CAWIPRGLAVQETQYF
TRBV13,TRBD2,TRBJ2-7,NA,TGTGCCAGCAGCTTAGCTGCGGGAGGTTGGTACGAGCAGTACTTC,CASSLAAGGWYEQYF
TRBV19,TRBD1,TRBJ2-1,NA,TGTGCCAGTAGTACCCAGTTAGACAGGGGAGATGAGCAGTTCTTC,CASSTQLDRGDEQFF
TRBV10-2,NA,TRBJ1-1,NA,TGCGCCAGCAGACAGGGTAAGAACACTGAAGCTTTCTTT,CASRQGKNTEAFF
TRBV25-1,TRBD1,TRBJ2-3,NA,TGTGCCAGCAGTAGAACAGGGGTCGGAGATACGCAGTATTTT,CASSRTGVGDTQYF
TRBV7-2,NA,TRBJ2-5,NA,TGTGCCAGCAGCCCGGACTGGGAGACCCAGTACTTC,CASSPDWETQYF
TRBV5-6,NA,TRBJ1-2,NA,TGTGCCAGCAGCTTGGCCGGCGGAACCGACTATGGCTACACCTTC,CASSLAGGTDYGYTF
TRBV27,NA,TRBJ2-7,NA,TGTGCCAGCAAAAGGCGGGGTAGTTCCTACGAGCAGTACTTC,CASKRRGSSYEQYF
TRBV11-2,NA,TRBJ1-3,NA,TGTGCCAGCACCTCGAACCGGACACCTGGAAACACCATATATTTT,CASTSNRTPGNTIYF
TRBV15,NA,TRBJ1-4,NA,TGTGCCACCGGACAGACGCTAAATGAAAAACTGTTTTTT,CATGQTLNEKLFF
TRBV2,NA,TRBJ2-1,NA,TGTGCCAGCGCGGGAAGAACCTACAATGAGCAGTTCTTC,CASAGRTYNEQFF
TRBV11-2,NA,TRBJ1-1,NA,TGTGCCAGCAGGTCCCTTGTTTTGAACACTGAAGCTTTCTTT,CASRSLVLNTEAFF
TRBV27,NA,TRBJ1-1,few,TGTGCCAGCAGTTTAGCGTCAGGTGAAGCTTTCTTT,CASSLASGEAFF
TRBV19,NA,TRBJ1-5,NA,TGTGCCAGTAGTACACGGGCGGGTTATAGCAATCAGCCCCAGCATTTT,CASSTRAGYSNQPQHF
TRBV19,NA,TRBJ1-1,NA,TGTGCCAGTAGCGGATGGGTTCAGGGGAGCCCTGAAGCTTTCTTT,CASSGWVQGSPEAFF
TRBV4-3,TRBD1,TRBJ2-1,NA,TGCGCCAGCAGCCAACCTCCCGCTGGGACAGGGGTGGGAAATGAGCAGTTCTTC,CASSQPPAGTGVGNEQFF
TRBV30,TRBD2,TRBJ2-7,NA,TGTGCCTGGAGTGTACTACTAGCGGAGAGAGAGCAGTACTTC,CAWSVLLAEREQYF
TRBV30,NA,TRBJ1-2,NA,TGTGCCTGGAGTCAGCGGGGTTCTAACTATGGCTACACCTTC,CAWSQRGSNYGYTF
TRBV6-1,TRBD1,TRBJ2-7,NA,TGTGCCAGCAGACTCGGGACAGCCTCCTACGAGCAGTACTTC,CASRLGTASYEQYF
TRBV5-6,NA,TRBJ2-3,once,TGTGCCAGCAGCTCCCCGGGAAAATACACAGATACGCAGTATTTT,CASSSPGKYTDTQYF
TRBV7-9,TRBD1,TRBJ1-2,NA,TGTGCCAGCAGCTTGGGGCAGACAGGGAACTATGGCTACACCTTC,CASSLGQTGNYGYTF
TRBV20-1,NA,TRBJ1-2,NA,TGCAGTGCTGAGGGGGGGGGAGGCTACACCTTC,CSAEGGGGYTF